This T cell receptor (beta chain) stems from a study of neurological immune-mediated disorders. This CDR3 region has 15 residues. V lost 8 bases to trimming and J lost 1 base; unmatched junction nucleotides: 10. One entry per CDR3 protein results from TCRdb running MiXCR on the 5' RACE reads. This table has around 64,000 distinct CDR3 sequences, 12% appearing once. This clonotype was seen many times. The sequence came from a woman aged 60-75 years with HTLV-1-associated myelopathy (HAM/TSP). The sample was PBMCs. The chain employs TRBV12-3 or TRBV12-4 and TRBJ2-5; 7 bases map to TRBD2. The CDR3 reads CASLEGSGFQETQYF. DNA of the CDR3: TGTGCCAGCCTCGAAGGTAGCGGGTTCCAAGAGACCCAGTACTTC.